The rows below give T cell receptor beta chains drawn from one sample of a study of T cell changes during pregnancy in multiple sclerosis. Repertoires were generated with immunoSEQ multiplex PCR, while TCRdb's copy carries only in-frame clones and drops some. The data contain about 83,000 clones, nearly 95% of them singletons. This sample comprised peripheral blood, obtained in the second trimester of pregnancy. These receptors were obtained from a female donor with multiple sclerosis, enrolled in a pregnancy study. Both conserved end residues are part of each CDR3. The order of the fields is J gene, clone size, CDR3 length, V gene, D gene, CDR3 DNA, CDR3 protein. The D gene is left open where the match is weak. Only part of the rows carry a size: once, few, many, or a class if the clone is expanded.

J: TRBJ1-1; size: -; length: 13; V: TRBV6-1; D: TRBD1; DNA: TGTGCCACTTACAGGGGAAGGGGTACTGAAGCTTTCTTT; CDR3: CATYRGRGTEAFF
J: TRBJ2-6; size: -; length: 18; V: TRBV5-6; D: TRBD2; DNA: TGTGCCAGCACCTTCCTAGCGGGAGCCTTCTCTGGGGCCAACGTCCTGACTTTC; CDR3: CASTFLAGAFSGANVLTF
J: TRBJ2-5; size: -; length: 13; V: TRBV19; D: -; DNA: TGTGCCAGTAGACAGGACGGACAAGAGACCCAGTACTTC; CDR3: CASRQDGQETQYF
J: TRBJ1-3; size: few; length: 13; V: TRBV7-7; D: -; DNA: TGTGCCAGCAGTGCGGGTACCGGAAACACCATATATTTT; CDR3: CASSAGTGNTIYF
J: TRBJ2-3; size: -; length: 16; V: TRBV11-2; D: TRBD2; DNA: TGTGCCAGCAGCTTACTGGCTAGCGGGAGCACAGATACGCAGTATTTT; CDR3: CASSLLASGSTDTQYF
J: TRBJ2-3; size: -; length: 15; V: TRBV18; D: TRBD2; DNA: TGTGCCAGCTCACCAGGGACTAGCAGCACAGATACGCAGTATTTT; CDR3: CASSPGTSSTDTQYF
J: TRBJ2-5; size: -; length: 16; V: TRBV7-8; D: TRBD2; DNA: TGTGCCAGCAGCTCGAGACTAGCGGGAGACCAAGAGACCCAGTACTTC; CDR3: CASSSRLAGDQETQYF
J: TRBJ2-2; size: -; length: 16; V: TRBV19; D: TRBD2; DNA: TGTGCCAGTACCTACCAAGCGGGAACTTTAACCGGGGAGCTGTTTTTT; CDR3: CASTYQAGTLTGELFF
J: TRBJ2-1; size: -; length: 13; V: TRBV30; D: -; DNA: TGTGCCTGGTCCCTGGACCAGGGAAATGAGCAGTTCTTC; CDR3: CAWSLDQGNEQFF
J: TRBJ1-1; size: once; length: 14; V: TRBV28; D: TRBD1; DNA: TGTGCCAGCAGGATACAGGGGGGGGACACTGAAGCTTTCTTT; CDR3: CASRIQGGDTEAFF
J: TRBJ2-5; size: -; length: 15; V: TRBV4-3; D: TRBD2; DNA: TGCGCCAGCAGCCAAGGGGCGGGAGGGCAAGAGACCCAGTACTTC; CDR3: CASSQGAGGQETQYF
J: TRBJ2-6; size: -; length: 15; V: TRBV9; D: -; DNA: TGTGCCAGCAGCGCCAGGGGAGCTGGGGCCAACGTCCTGACTTTC; CDR3: CASSARGAGANVLTF
J: TRBJ1-2; size: few; length: 12; V: TRBV19; D: -; DNA: TGTGCCAGTACCATAGACAGCTATGGCTACACCTTC; CDR3: CASTIDSYGYTF
J: TRBJ1-2; size: -; length: 13; V: TRBV27; D: -; DNA: TGTGCCAGCAAATTGAGCGGGGAGGGCGGCTACACCTTC; CDR3: CASKLSGEGGYTF
J: TRBJ2-3; size: -; length: 15; V: TRBV2; D: -; DNA: TGTGCCAGCTCCCCGGATGCAGGCCACACAGATACGCAGTATTTT; CDR3: CASSPDAGHTDTQYF
J: TRBJ1-5; size: -; length: 15; V: TRBV7-9; D: -; DNA: TGTGCCAGCAGCATGGGACAAAATAGCAATCAGCCCCAGCATTTT; CDR3: CASSMGQNSNQPQHF
J: TRBJ1-4; size: -; length: 15; V: TRBV19; D: TRBD1; DNA: TGTGCCAGTAGTTCAACAGGGGGCGTTAATGAAAAACTGTTTTTT; CDR3: CASSSTGGVNEKLFF
J: TRBJ1-4; size: -; length: 15; V: TRBV7-2; D: -; DNA: TGTGCCAGCAGCCCCCGCAGAACAACTAATGAAAAACTGTTTTTT; CDR3: CASSPRRTTNEKLFF
J: TRBJ1-1; size: once; length: 15; V: TRBV4-1; D: TRBD1; DNA: TGCGCCAGCAGCCAGGGGCAGGGGGCGCGGACTGAAGCTTTCTTT; CDR3: CASSQGQGARTEAFF
J: TRBJ2-3; size: -; length: 15; V: TRBV11-2; D: -; DNA: TGTGCCAGCAGCTTAAGGAGCTCAGGGCAGGATACGCAGTATTTT; CDR3: CASSLRSSGQDTQYF
J: TRBJ2-7; size: -; length: 14; V: TRBV29-1; D: -; DNA: TGCAGCGTCGCCGACGGAGTGCTTATCTACGAGCAGTACTTC; CDR3: CSVADGVLIYEQYF
J: TRBJ2-3; size: once; length: 16; V: TRBV7-6; D: -; DNA: TGTGCCAGCAGCTTAGCTCTAGCCCTTGGCACAGATACGCAGTATTTT; CDR3: CASSLALALGTDTQYF
J: TRBJ1-2; size: -; length: 14; V: TRBV5-5; D: TRBD1; DNA: TGTGCCAGCAGCCAGGGACAGGGGGCAGGAGGCTACACCTTC; CDR3: CASSQGQGAGGYTF
J: TRBJ2-2; size: -; length: 14; V: TRBV4-3; D: -; DNA: TGCGCCAGCAGGGAAACAGGCGGCACCGGGGAGCTGTTTTTT; CDR3: CASRETGGTGELFF
J: TRBJ2-7; size: -; length: 14; V: TRBV7-8; D: TRBD2; DNA: TGTGCCAGCAGCTTCGGGACTAAGACCTACGAGCAGTACTTC; CDR3: CASSFGTKTYEQYF
J: TRBJ1-1; size: -; length: 17; V: TRBV4-1; D: -; DNA: TGCGCCAGCAGCCAAGGGCCTGTCGGGGGGATGAACACTGAAGCTTTCTTT; CDR3: CASSQGPVGGMNTEAFF
J: TRBJ2-2; size: -; length: 18; V: TRBV18; D: TRBD2; DNA: TGTGCCAGCTCACCAACGAGTTCTAGCGGGCCGAACACCGGGGAGCTGTTTTTT; CDR3: CASSPTSSSGPNTGELFF
J: TRBJ1-4; size: -; length: 14; V: TRBV7-9; D: -; DNA: TGTGCCAGCAGCGTACAGGGATTTAATGAAAAACTGTTTTTT; CDR3: CASSVQGFNEKLFF
J: TRBJ2-5; size: -; length: 14; V: TRBV19; D: -; DNA: TGTGCCAGTACTCAGACGCGACAGAGCGAGACCCAGTACTTC; CDR3: CASTQTRQSETQYF
J: TRBJ2-3; size: -; length: 15; V: TRBV2; D: TRBD2; DNA: TGTGCCAGCAGGAAACTAGCGGGAGCCCCAGATACGCAGTATTTT; CDR3: CASRKLAGAPDTQYF
J: TRBJ1-2; size: -; length: 17; V: TRBV7-2; D: TRBD1; DNA: TGTGCCAGCAGCTCGATTCGGACAGGGGTAGTAAGCTATGGCTACACCTTC; CDR3: CASSSIRTGVVSYGYTF
J: TRBJ1-2; size: -; length: 14; V: TRBV2; D: TRBD1; DNA: TGTGCCAGCAGCGAAAGGGGGCTCGGGGAAGGCTACACCTTC; CDR3: CASSERGLGEGYTF
J: TRBJ2-5; size: -; length: 13; V: TRBV5-5; D: -; DNA: TGTGCCTCGGCCCAGCGGAGTTGGGAGACCCAGTACTTC; CDR3: CASAQRSWETQYF
J: TRBJ2-7; size: -; length: 16; V: TRBV6-5; D: TRBD2; DNA: TGTGCCAGCAGTTATAGGACTAGCGGGGGATCCTACGAGCAGTACTTC; CDR3: CASSYRTSGGSYEQYF
J: TRBJ1-4; size: -; length: 14; V: TRBV13; D: -; DNA: TGTGCCAGCAGCCTAAAGGCGGGGGATGAAAAACTGTTTTTT; CDR3: CASSLKAGDEKLFF
J: TRBJ2-7; size: -; length: 16; V: TRBV28; D: -; DNA: TGTGCCAGCAGTGGAGGGGTCGCTGCTAGCCCACGCGAGCAGTACTTC; CDR3: CASSGGVAASPREQYF
J: TRBJ2-7; size: -; length: 13; V: TRBV7-9; D: -; DNA: TGTGCCAGCACCCCGGGGATGAGCTACGAGCAGTACTTC; CDR3: CASTPGMSYEQYF
J: TRBJ2-7; size: -; length: 17; V: TRBV7-2; D: TRBD2; DNA: TGTGCCAGCAGCTTATCCGGACTAGCGGGAGGGCCAAGGGAGCAGTACTTC; CDR3: CASSLSGLAGGPREQYF
J: TRBJ1-2; size: -; length: 18; V: TRBV30; D: TRBD1; DNA: TGTGCCGGATACGGCCCCAACCGGGACAGGGGGCGAGACTATGGCTACACCTTC; CDR3: CAGYGPNRDRGRDYGYTF
J: TRBJ2-7; size: -; length: 15; V: TRBV7-8; D: TRBD2; DNA: TGTGCCAGCACTCATGGGACTAGCGGCGCCTACGAGCAGTACTTC; CDR3: CASTHGTSGAYEQYF
J: TRBJ2-7; size: once; length: 12; V: TRBV30; D: -; DNA: TGTGCCTGGAGTTCAAACAGGGTCGAGCAGTACTTC; CDR3: CAWSSNRVEQYF
J: TRBJ1-5; size: -; length: 15; V: TRBV21-1; D: -; DNA: TGTGCCAGCAGCGCTGGACAGGTTAGCAATCAGCCCCAGCATTTT; CDR3: CASSAGQVSNQPQHF
J: TRBJ2-7; size: -; length: 14; V: TRBV7-7; D: TRBD1; DNA: TGTGCCAGCAGCCCTGCGACAGGGTCCTACGAGCAGTACTTC; CDR3: CASSPATGSYEQYF
J: TRBJ1-3; size: few; length: 13; V: TRBV15; D: -; DNA: TGTGCCACCACCCCTCCCCAGGGAAACACCATATATTTT; CDR3: CATTPPQGNTIYF
J: TRBJ2-7; size: -; length: 16; V: TRBV6-1; D: TRBD2; DNA: TGTGCCAGCAGTGAAGATACAGGACTAGCGGGCTACGAGCAGTACTTC; CDR3: CASSEDTGLAGYEQYF
J: TRBJ2-7; size: -; length: 15; V: TRBV7-9; D: TRBD1; DNA: TGTGCCAGCAGCGGTCCGGACAGGGGAAGTTACGAGCAGTACTTC; CDR3: CASSGPDRGSYEQYF
J: TRBJ2-7; size: -; length: 16; V: TRBV11-2; D: -; DNA: TGTGCCAGCAGCTTTCGGCTAGCCAATCCCTCCTACGAGCAGTACTTC; CDR3: CASSFRLANPSYEQYF